This T cell receptor beta chain was observed in a study of response to subunit inactivated influenza vaccine. Deletions cut 8 bases from V and 5 bases from J, with 31 bases between. The CDR3 is made up of 18 amino acids. Germline V CDR1 and CDR2: MNHEY, SMNVEV (reference sequence). TCRdb used MiXCR to reprocess the RT-PCR reads, holding one entry per CDR3 protein. The table has around 570,000 distinct CDR3 sequences, approximately 10% seen once. This sample also appeared in a second study, on T cells expressing NK-cell markers. That paper notes: A 5'RACE template switching approach incorporating UMIs was used to make TCR beta cDNA. Sequenced donors, eight in total, included seven who were HCMV-seropositive and one who was seronegative. In several experiments, sorting was confined to alpha-beta TCR T cells through use of an anti-gamma-delta TCR antibody. Dominant NKG2C+ clonotypes in five or six donors made up 1.0-7.0% of CD8+ T cells. These clonotypes also led the CD3+CD56-NKG2C+ fraction in a few donors.

The specimen comprised PBMCs from blood, sampled on the day of vaccination. The rearrangement links TRBV27 to TRBJ2-7, with a weak D call TRBD2 (5 bases). This TCR was recovered from a man over 45 who received an inactivated influenza vaccine. The CDR3 protein is CASHLNPECAQEVHEQYF. The CDR3, as DNA: TGTGCCAGCCATCTAAACCCGGAATGCGCCCAGGAGGTCCACGAGCAGTACTTC.